Listed below are T cell receptor beta chains from one sample, sequenced in a study of blood T cell repertoires in COVID-19. Sequencing was performed with immunoSEQ multiplex PCR; in TCRdb, only in-frame clones are kept and a portion is missing. The repertoire includes more than 350,000 clones, 70% to 90% of them detected once, and roughly a tenth sits in the top ten. Sequencing input: peripheral blood. These receptors were collected from a young woman with COVID-19, enrolled during active disease. Each CDR3 is given without its conserved first and last residue. The size of a clone is reported for some rows only, either as once, few or many, or as a class for expanded clones.

clone size | J gene | CDR3 length | V gene | CDR3 protein
- | TRBJ2-7 | 11 | TRBV29-1 | SVGGQGVYEQY
- | TRBJ2-7 | 11 | TRBV7-2 | ASRSGFSYEQY
- | TRBJ2-7 | 12 | TRBV11-2 | ASSLEDRPLEQY
- | TRBJ1-5 | 14 | TRBV4-2 | ASSQPQGRSNQPQH
- | TRBJ2-3 | 11 | TRBV30 | AWCPGNTDTQY
- | TRBJ2-5 | 10 | TRBV19 | ASSAAAETQY
- | TRBJ2-1 | 13 | TRBV7-2 | ASSWGSGLYNEQF
few | TRBJ1-1 | 14 | TRBV28 | ASSPPPRDRADEAF
- | TRBJ2-1 | 16 | TRBV9 | ASSVSIETSGTYNEQF
once | TRBJ2-7 | 10 | TRBV28 | ASRTGVYEQY
- | TRBJ2-7 | 13 | TRBV3-1/TRBV3-2 | ASSQKQGRSYEQY
- | TRBJ2-5 | 13 | TRBV5-1 | ASSWALRGLETQY
- | TRBJ1-2 | 11 | TRBV30 | AWSPKDWRGYT
- | TRBJ2-5 | 12 | TRBV3-1/TRBV3-2 | ASSTGQGGETQY
- | TRBJ2-3 | 14 | TRBV20-1 | SASGVASGRADTQY
once | TRBJ1-1 | 12 | TRBV2 | ASSEGGGYTEAF
- | TRBJ1-4 | 12 | TRBV28 | ASSPLAAGEKLF
- | TRBJ2-7 | 11 | TRBV24-1 | ATSDGSSYEQY
- | TRBJ2-2 | 12 | TRBV29-1 | SAGTSGHTGELF
- | TRBJ2-3 | 13 | TRBV7-2 | ASSLRRVRTDTQY
- | TRBJ1-5 | 11 | TRBV30 | AWSGTRYQPQH
- | TRBJ1-3 | 14 | TRBV2 | ASSGQFLSSGNTIY
- | TRBJ2-5 | 12 | TRBV7-3 | ASSLSPGTATQY
- | TRBJ2-7 | 13 | TRBV7-2 | ASSSRQGASYEQY
- | TRBJ2-5 | 13 | TRBV11-1 | ASSLAGQGQETQY
- | TRBJ2-5 | 13 | TRBV5-1 | ASSLSGTSVETQY
- | TRBJ2-1 | 13 | TRBV7-8 | ASSLKAGGGNEQF
- | TRBJ2-2 | 13 | TRBV6-5 | ASSWDRGQDGELF
few | TRBJ2-1 | 12 | TRBV29-1 | SVLTSGGYNEQF
- | TRBJ1-3 | 11 | TRBV7-2 | ASSSRQVTTIY
- | TRBJ2-7 | 11 | TRBV6-2/TRBV6-3 | ASSTGPGYEQY
- | TRBJ2-7 | 13 | TRBV28 | ASSGSGTILWEQY
- | TRBJ2-1 | 12 | TRBV7-9 | ASSSSDRGNEQF
- | TRBJ1-1 | 12 | TRBV19 | ASSIDRVDTEAF
- | TRBJ2-5 | 11 | TRBV19 | AQGGSLQETQY
- | TRBJ2-1 | 13 | TRBV19 | ASTTANNFYNEQF
- | TRBJ2-7 | 12 | TRBV10-3 | AISESEGGSEQY
few | TRBJ2-3 | 12 | TRBV6-4 | ASSRDSSTDTQY
- | TRBJ2-5 | 12 | TRBV11-2 | ASSPTGLQETQY
- | TRBJ1-3 | 15 | TRBV27 | ASSKTGVLSSGNTIY
- | TRBJ1-1 | 12 | TRBV28 | ASSLGGWYTEAF
once | TRBJ2-1 | 14 | TRBV4-3 | ASSQDYASSYNEQF
- | TRBJ1-3 | 9 | TRBV20-1 | SADRGNTIY
once | TRBJ2-7 | 14 | TRBV10-2 | ASSDYRGKGSYEQY